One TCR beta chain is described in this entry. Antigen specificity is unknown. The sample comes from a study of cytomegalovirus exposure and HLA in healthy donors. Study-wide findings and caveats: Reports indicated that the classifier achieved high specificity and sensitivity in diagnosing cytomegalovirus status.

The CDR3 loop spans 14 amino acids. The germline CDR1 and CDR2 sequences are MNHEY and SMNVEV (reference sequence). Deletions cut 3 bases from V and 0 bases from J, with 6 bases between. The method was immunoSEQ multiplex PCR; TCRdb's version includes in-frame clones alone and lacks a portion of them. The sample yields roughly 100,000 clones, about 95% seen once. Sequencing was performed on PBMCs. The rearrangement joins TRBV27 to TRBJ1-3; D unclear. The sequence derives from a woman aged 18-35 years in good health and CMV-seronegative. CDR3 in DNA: TGTGCCAGCAGTTTGGTGAGCTCTGGAAACACCATATATTTT. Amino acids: CASSLVSSGNTIYF.